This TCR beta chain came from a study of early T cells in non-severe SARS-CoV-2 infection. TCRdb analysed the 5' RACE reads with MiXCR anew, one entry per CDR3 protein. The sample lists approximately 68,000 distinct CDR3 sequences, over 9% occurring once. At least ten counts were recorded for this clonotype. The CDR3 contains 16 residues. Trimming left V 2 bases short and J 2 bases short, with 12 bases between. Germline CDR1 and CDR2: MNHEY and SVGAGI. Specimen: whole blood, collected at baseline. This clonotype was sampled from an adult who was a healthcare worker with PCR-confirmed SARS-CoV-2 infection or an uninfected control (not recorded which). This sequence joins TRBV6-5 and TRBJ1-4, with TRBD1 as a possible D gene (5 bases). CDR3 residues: CASSYSREGTNEKLFF. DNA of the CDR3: TGTGCCAGCAGTTACAGCAGGGAGGGGACTAATGAAAAACTGTTTTTT.